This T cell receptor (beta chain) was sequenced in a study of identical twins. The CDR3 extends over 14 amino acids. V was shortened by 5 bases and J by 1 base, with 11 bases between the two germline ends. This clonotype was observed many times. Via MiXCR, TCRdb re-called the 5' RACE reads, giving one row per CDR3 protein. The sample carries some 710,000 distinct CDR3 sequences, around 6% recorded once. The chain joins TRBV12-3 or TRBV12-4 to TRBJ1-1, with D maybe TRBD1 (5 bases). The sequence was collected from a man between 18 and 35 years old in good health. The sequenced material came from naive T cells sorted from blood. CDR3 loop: CASSLGQKNTEAFF. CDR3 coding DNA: TGTGCCAGCAGTCTTGGACAAAAGAACACTGAAGCTTTCTTT.